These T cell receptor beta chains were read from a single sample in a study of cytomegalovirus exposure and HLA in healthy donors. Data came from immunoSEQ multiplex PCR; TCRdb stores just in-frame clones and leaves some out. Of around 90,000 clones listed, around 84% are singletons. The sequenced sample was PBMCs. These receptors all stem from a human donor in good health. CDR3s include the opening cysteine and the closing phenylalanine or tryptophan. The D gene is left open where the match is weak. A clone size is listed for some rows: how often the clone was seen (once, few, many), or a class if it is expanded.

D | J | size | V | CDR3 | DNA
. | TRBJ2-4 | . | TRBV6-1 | CASEVPGLKNIQYF | TGTGCCAGCGAGGTTCCAGGGCTCAAAAACATTCAGTACTTC
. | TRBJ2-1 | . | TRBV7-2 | CASSRPRLDYNEQFF | TGTGCCAGCAGCCGTCCGAGACTAGACTACAATGAGCAGTTCTTC
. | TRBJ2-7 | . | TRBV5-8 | CASSFTYEQYF | TGTGCCAGCAGCTTTACCTACGAGCAGTACTTC
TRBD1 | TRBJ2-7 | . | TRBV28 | CASTGQPYEQYF | TGTGCCAGCACGGGACAGCCCTACGAGCAGTACTTC
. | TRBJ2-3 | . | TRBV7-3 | CASSLSARTDTQYF | TGTGCCAGCAGCTTATCGGCTAGGACAGATACGCAGTATTTT
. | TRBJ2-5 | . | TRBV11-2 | CASSLEVRGETQYF | TGTGCCAGCAGCTTAGAGGTGCGGGGAGAGACCCAGTACTTC
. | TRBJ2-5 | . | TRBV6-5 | CASSYGRGAQETQYF | TGTGCCAGCAGTTACGGCAGGGGGGCCCAAGAGACCCAGTACTTC
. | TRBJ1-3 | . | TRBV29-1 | CSVGGLEGGNTIYF | TGCAGCGTTGGCGGGCTCGAGGGTGGAAACACCATATATTTT
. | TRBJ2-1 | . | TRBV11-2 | CASSLLRGGDNEQFF | TGTGCCAGCAGCCTGCTCAGGGGAGGGGACAATGAGCAGTTCTTC
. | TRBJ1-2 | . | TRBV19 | CASSSTGSGGYTF | TGTGCCAGTTCGTCCACAGGGTCCGGTGGCTACACCTTC
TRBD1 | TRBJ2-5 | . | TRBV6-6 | CASSLGQAQETQYF | TGTGCCAGCAGTCTGGGACAGGCTCAAGAGACCCAGTACTTC
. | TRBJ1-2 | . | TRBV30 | CAWSRRGGYTF | TGTGCCTGGAGTCGGAGGGGAGGCTACACCTTC
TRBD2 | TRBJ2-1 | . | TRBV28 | CASSHRLAATYNEQFF | TGTGCCAGCAGTCATCGACTAGCGGCGACCTACAATGAGCAGTTCTTC
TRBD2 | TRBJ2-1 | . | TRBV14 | CASSHISALAGPNEQFF | TGTGCCAGCAGCCATATATCGGCGCTAGCGGGCCCCAATGAGCAGTTCTTC
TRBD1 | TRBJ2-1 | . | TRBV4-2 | CASSHGDRDANEQFF | TGTGCCAGCAGCCATGGAGACAGGGATGCCAATGAGCAGTTCTTC
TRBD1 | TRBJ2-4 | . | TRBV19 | CASSRQGRGKNIQYF | TGTGCCAGTAGCCGACAGGGCAGGGGCAAAAACATTCAGTACTTC
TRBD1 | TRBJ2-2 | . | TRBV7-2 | CASSPQGKIGELFF | TGTGCCAGCAGCCCACAGGGGAAAATCGGGGAGCTGTTTTTT
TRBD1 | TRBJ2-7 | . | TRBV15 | CATSSPFYRGSSYEQYF | TGTGCCACCAGCAGCCCGTTTTACAGGGGGTCATCCTACGAGCAGTACTTC
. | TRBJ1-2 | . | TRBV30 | CAWTAYRDQDGYTF | TGTGCCTGGACCGCGTACAGGGACCAGGATGGCTACACCTTC
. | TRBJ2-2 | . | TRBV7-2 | CASSLRGQATGELFF | TGTGCCAGCAGCTTAAGAGGGCAGGCCACCGGGGAGCTGTTTTTT
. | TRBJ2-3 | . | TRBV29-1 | CSNRVGTDTQYF | TGCAGCAACAGGGTAGGCACAGATACGCAGTATTTT
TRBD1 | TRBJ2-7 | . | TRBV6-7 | CASSYFAGRGSSYEQYF | TGTGCCAGCAGTTACTTTGCAGGCAGGGGGAGCTCCTACGAGCAGTACTTC
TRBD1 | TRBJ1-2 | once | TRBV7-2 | CASSLLPGQAYGYTF | TGTGCCAGCAGCTTATTACCGGGACAGGCCTATGGCTACACCTTC
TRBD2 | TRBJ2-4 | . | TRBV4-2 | CASSQDVASGGLAKNIQYF | TGTGCCAGCAGCCAAGATGTGGCTAGCGGGGGCCTAGCCAAAAACATTCAGTACTTC
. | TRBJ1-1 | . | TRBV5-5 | CASSLVGQGTAEAFF | TGTGCCAGCAGCTTGGTAGGTCAGGGTACCGCTGAAGCTTTCTTT
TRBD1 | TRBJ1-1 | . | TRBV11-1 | CASSFWTGSGTEAFF | TGTGCCAGCAGCTTCTGGACAGGGTCGGGCACTGAAGCTTTCTTT
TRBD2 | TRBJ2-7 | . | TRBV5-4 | CASSLGEGLNEQYF | TGTGCCAGCAGCTTGGGGGAGGGCCTAAACGAGCAGTACTTC
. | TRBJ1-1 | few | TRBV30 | CAWRLGGPTEAFF | TGTGCCTGGAGGTTGGGGGGGCCCACTGAAGCTTTCTTT
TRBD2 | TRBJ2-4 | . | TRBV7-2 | CASSLSAGGPRNIQYF | TGTGCCAGCAGCCTCAGCGCGGGAGGGCCGCGGAACATTCAGTACTTC
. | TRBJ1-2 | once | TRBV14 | CASSPRVGASLWYGYTF | TGTGCCAGCAGCCCGCGCGTGGGGGCAAGTTTATGGTATGGCTACACCTTC
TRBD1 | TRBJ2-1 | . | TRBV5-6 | CASSFGDRGYNEQFF | TGTGCCAGCAGCTTCGGGGACAGAGGGTACAATGAGCAGTTCTTC
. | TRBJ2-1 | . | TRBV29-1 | CSVQHRVMDEQFF | TGCAGCGTTCAGCACAGGGTCATGGATGAGCAGTTCTTC
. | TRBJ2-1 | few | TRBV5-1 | CASSSTARRYNEQFF | TGCGCCAGCAGCTCGACCGCTAGAAGATACAATGAGCAGTTCTTC
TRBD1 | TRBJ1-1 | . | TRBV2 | CASRVDRGNTEAFF | TGTGCCAGCCGGGTGGACAGGGGAAACACTGAAGCTTTCTTT
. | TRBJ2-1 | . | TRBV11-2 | CASSPRSRGYNEQFF | TGTGCCAGCAGCCCCCGTAGTCGGGGCTACAATGAGCAGTTCTTC
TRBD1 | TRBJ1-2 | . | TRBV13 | CASVAQGSYGYTF | TGTGCCAGCGTCGCACAGGGGTCGTATGGCTACACCTTC
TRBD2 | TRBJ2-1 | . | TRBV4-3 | CASSQDRLAGYNEQFF | TGCGCCAGCAGCCAAGATCGACTAGCGGGGTACAATGAGCAGTTCTTC
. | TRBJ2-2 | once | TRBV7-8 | CASSFGSSNTGELFF | TGTGCCAGCAGCTTTGGGAGTTCAAACACCGGGGAGCTGTTTTTT
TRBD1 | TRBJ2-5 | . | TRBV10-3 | CAINQGTGKETQYF | TGTGCCATCAACCAAGGGACAGGGAAAGAGACCCAGTACTTC
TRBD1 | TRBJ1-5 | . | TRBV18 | CASSPDRGRNQPQHF | TGTGCCAGCTCACCAGACAGGGGGCGTAACCAGCCCCAGCATTTT